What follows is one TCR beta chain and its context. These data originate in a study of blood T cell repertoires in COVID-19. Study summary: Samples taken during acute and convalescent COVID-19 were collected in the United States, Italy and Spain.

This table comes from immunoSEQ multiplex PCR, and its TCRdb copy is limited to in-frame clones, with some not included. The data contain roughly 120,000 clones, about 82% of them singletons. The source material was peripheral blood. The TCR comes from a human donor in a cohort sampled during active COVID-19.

The CDR3 bases are TGTGCCAGCAGTCCGTACAGGGGGCTGCGAGAAAAACTGTTTTTT. It encodes CASSPYRGLREKLFF. The genes are TRBV28 and TRBJ1-4; TRBD1 agrees at 9 bases. V was pared by 5 bases and J by 8 bases, with 9 bases of the junction left unmatched. The CDR3 length is 15 residues. Germline CDR1 MDHEN, CDR2 SYDVKM. The full variable domain, rest sourced from reference TRBV28 and TRBJ1-4, is DVKVTQSSRYLVKRTGEKVFLECVQDMDHENMFWYRQDPGLGLRLIYFSYDVKMKEKGDIPEGYSVSREKKERFSLILESASTNQTSMYLCASSPYRGLREKLFFGSGTQLSVL.